These 7 T cell receptor beta chains originate from one sample sequenced in a study of human T cells and chemical hapten exposure. The sample's time point: pre-sensitization, week 0. Treatment here: therapeutic diphenylcyclopropenone sensitization with weekly scalp DPC. TCRdb analysed the RACE reads with MiXCR anew, one entry per CDR3 protein. Of some 400,000 distinct CDR3 sequences in the sample, more than 4.5% were seen once. Here the sequenced sample was whole blood, taken in connection with sensitization to the hapten diphenylcyclopropenone (DPC). The receptor set was obtained from a woman aged 45-65 years with alopecia areata. Some clones in this sample may be carry-over from other donors' samples.

There are many counts of this clonotype. The chain links TRBV18 to TRBJ1-6; possibly TRBD1 for D (6 bases). Trimming removed 4 bases from V and 7 bases from J, with 14 bases in between. The CDR3 is made up of 15 amino acids. The V gene's germline CDR1 is KGHSH and CDR2 LQKENI. CDR3 region: CASSLAGAENSPLHF. In DNA, the CDR3 is TGTGCCAGCTCACTAGCAGGGGCTGAGAATTCACCCCTCCACTTT.

This clonotype appeared many times. For the CDR3, the DNA is TGCGCCAGCAGCCCTGGCGACGAGCAGTACTTC. Amino acid sequence: CASSPGDEQYF. This sequence joins TRBV5-1 and TRBJ2-7, with D unclear. The germline V gene encodes CDR1 SGHRS and CDR2 YFSETQ. The CDR3 has 11 amino acids. With 4 bases removed from V and 5 bases from J, the gap between germline ends came to 7 bases.

V gene TRBV7-7 combines with J gene TRBJ2-1; TRBD1 agrees at 11 bases. V dropped 5 bases and J dropped 1; count of bases not matched to a gene: 13. The CDR3 runs 19 residues. The germline V gene has CDR1 SSHAT and CDR2 FNYEAQ (reference sequence). CDR3 nucleotide sequence: TGTGCCAGCAGCCCGGGAGTCGGGACAGGGGGAAAATCCTACAATGAGCAGTTCTTC. Protein sequence: CASSPGVGTGGKSYNEQFF.

This clonotype was seen repeatedly, ten times or more. This chain uses TRBV25-1 with TRBJ1-2; perhaps TRBD1 as D (6 bases). The V end was cut by 1 base, the J end by 6 bases, with 9 bases between. CDR1 and CDR2 (germline): MGHDK, SYGVNS. CDR3 size: 13 residues. For the CDR3, the DNA is TGTGCCAGCAGTGAATTCACAGGGAATGGCTACACCTTC. This encodes CASSEFTGNGYTF.

This clonotype was detected a few times. The rearrangement joins TRBV15 to TRBJ2-1; 9 bases agree with TRBD2. V dropped 1 base and J dropped 7; count of bases not matched to a gene: 8. Germline loops: CDR1 LNHNV, CDR2 YYDKDF (reference sequence). The CDR3 length is 16 residues. CDR3 bases: TGTGCCACCAGCAGAGTTCGAGCGGGAGGTTCGAATGAGCAGTTCTTC. Translated: CATSRVRAGGSNEQFF.

This rearrangement joins TRBV12-3 or TRBV12-4 to TRBJ1-4, with D maybe TRBD1 (5 bases). CDR3 length: 11 amino acids. Trimming took 6 bases from V and 7 from J, leaving 6 bases between them. As DNA, the CDR3 is TGTGCCAGCAGGAGGGGTGAAAAACTGTTTTTT. As protein: CASRRGEKLFF.

This clonotype occurred many times. This chain uses TRBV12-3 or TRBV12-4 with TRBJ2-4; possible D gene TRBD2, 5 bases. This CDR3 has 15 amino acids. Trimming left V 5 bases short and J 1 base short, with 12 bases between. As DNA, the CDR3 is TGTGCCAGCAGTCTGGACTTAGGGGCCAAAAACATTCAGTACTTC. Translated, it gives CASSLDLGAKNIQYF.